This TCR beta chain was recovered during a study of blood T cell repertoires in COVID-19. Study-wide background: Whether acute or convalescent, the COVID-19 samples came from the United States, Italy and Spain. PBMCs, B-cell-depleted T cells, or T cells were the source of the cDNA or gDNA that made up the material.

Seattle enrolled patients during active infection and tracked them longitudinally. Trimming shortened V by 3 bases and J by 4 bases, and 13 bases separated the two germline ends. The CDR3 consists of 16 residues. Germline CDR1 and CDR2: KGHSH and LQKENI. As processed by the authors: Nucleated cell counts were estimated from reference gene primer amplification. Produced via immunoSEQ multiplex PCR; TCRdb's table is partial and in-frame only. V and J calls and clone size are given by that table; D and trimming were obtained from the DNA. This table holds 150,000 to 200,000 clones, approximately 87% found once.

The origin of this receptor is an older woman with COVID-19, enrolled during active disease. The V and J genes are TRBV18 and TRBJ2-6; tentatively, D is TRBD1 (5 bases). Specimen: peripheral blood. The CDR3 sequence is CASSPSVGPGANVLTF. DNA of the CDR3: TGTGCCAGCTCACCGTCGGTGGGGCCAGGGGCCAACGTCCTGACTTTC. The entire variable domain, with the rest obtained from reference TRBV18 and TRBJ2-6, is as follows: NAGVMQNPRHLVRRRGQEARLRCSPMKGHSHVYWYRQLPEEGLKFMVYLQKENIIDESGMPKERFSAEFPKEGPSILRIQQVVRGDSAAYFCASSPSVGPGANVLTFGAGSRLTVL.